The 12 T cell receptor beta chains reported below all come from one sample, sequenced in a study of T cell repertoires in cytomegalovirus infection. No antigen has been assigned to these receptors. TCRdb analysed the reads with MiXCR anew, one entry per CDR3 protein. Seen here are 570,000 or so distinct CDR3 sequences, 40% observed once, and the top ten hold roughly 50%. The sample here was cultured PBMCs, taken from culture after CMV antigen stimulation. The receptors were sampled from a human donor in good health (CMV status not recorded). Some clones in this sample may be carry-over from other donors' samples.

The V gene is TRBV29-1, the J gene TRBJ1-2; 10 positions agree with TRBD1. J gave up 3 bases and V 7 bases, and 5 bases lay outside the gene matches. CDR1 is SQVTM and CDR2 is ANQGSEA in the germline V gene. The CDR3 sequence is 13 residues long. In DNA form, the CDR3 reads TGCAGCGCGGGACAGGGGACTTACTATGGCTACACCTTC. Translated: CSAGQGTYYGYTF. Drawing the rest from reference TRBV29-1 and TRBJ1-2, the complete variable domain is SAVISQKPSRDICQRGTSLTIQCQVDSQVTMMFWYRQQPGQSLTLIATANQGSEATYESGFVIDKFPISRPNLTFSTLTVSNMSPEDSSIYLCSAGQGTYYGYTFGSGTRLTVV.

The CDR3: CASSEGGYSPLHF. The CDR3 nucleotides are TGTGCCAGCAGTGAAGGGGGTTATTCACCCCTCCACTTT. The chain combines TRBV25-1 with TRBJ1-6; a possible D gene is TRBD1 (5 bases). Germline V lookup: CDR1 MGHDK, CDR2 SYGVNS. Between the trimmed V and J ends, which lost 2 bases and 8 bases, there was a span of 7 bases. This CDR3 spans 13 amino acids.

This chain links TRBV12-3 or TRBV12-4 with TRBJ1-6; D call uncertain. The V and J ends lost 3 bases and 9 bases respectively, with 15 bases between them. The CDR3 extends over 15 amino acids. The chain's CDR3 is CASSFGGPFVSPLHF. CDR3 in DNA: TGTGCCAGCAGTTTTGGAGGGCCTTTTGTTTCACCCCTCCACTTT.

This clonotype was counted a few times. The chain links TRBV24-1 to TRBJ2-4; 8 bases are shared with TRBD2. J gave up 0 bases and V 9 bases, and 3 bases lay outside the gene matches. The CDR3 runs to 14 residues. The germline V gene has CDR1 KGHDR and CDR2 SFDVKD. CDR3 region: CATERGLAKNIQYF. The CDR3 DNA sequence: TGTGCCACCGAGCGGGGGTTAGCCAAAAACATTCAGTACTTC.

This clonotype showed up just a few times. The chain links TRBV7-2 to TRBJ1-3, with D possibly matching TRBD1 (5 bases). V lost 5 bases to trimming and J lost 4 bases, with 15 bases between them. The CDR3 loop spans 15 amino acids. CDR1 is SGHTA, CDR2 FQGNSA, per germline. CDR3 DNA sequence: TGTGCCAGCAGCCAAGTAGGAGGGACGGGAAACACCATATATTTT. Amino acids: CASSQVGGTGNTIYF.

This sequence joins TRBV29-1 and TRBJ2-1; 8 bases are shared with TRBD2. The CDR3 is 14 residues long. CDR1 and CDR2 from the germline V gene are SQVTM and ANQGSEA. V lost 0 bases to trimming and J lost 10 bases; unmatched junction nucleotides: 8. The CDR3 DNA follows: TGCAGCGTTGAAGATCTTTGGACGGGAGGGGAGCAGTTCTTC. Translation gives CSVEDLWTGGEQFF.

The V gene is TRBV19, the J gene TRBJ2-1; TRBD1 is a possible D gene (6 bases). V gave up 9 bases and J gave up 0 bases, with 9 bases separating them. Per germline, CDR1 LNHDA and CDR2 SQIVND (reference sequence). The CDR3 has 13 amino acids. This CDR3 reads CASRDISYNEQFF. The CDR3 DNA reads TGTGCCAGCCGGGACATCTCCTACAATGAGCAGTTCTTC.

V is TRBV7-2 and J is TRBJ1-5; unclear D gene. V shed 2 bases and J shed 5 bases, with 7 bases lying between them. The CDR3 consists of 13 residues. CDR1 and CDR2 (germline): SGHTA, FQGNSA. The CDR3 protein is CASSLQMDQPQHF. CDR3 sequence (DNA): TGTGCCAGCAGCTTACAAATGGATCAGCCCCAGCATTTT.

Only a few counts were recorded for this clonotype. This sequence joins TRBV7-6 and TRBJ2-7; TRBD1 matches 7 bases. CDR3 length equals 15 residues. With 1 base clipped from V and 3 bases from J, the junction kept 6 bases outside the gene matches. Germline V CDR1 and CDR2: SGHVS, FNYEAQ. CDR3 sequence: CASSLGDSQIYEQYF. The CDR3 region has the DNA TGTGCCAGCAGCTTAGGGGACAGCCAGATCTACGAGCAGTACTTC. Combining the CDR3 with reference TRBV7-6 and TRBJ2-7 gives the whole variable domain GAGVSQSPRYKVTKRGQDVALRCDPISGHVSLYWYRQALGQGPEFLTYFNYEAQQDKSGLPNDRFSAERPEGSISTLTIQRTEQRDSAMYRCASSLGDSQIYEQYFGPGTRLTVT.

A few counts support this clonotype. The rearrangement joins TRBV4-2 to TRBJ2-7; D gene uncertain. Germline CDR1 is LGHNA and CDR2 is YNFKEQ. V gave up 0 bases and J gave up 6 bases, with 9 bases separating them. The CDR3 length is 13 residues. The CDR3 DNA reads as TGTGCCAGCAGCCAAGACCCTGGGGTCGAGCAGTACTTC. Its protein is CASSQDPGVEQYF.

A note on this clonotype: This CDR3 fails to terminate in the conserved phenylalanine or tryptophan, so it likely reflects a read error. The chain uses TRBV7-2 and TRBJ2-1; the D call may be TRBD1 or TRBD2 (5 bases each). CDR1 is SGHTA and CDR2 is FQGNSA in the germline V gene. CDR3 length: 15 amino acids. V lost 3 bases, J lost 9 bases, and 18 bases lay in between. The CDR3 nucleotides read TGTGCCAGCAGCTTGACCGGGACCCCCAGCGGTGAGCAGTTCCTC. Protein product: CASSLTGTPSGEQFL.

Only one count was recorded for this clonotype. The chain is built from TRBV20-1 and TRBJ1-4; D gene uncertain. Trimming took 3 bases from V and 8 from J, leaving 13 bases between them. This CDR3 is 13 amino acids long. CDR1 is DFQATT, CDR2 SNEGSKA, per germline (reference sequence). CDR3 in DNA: TGCAGTGCTAGCCCCCATAACTCGGAAAAACTGTTTTTT. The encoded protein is CSASPHNSEKLFF.